Below, one T cell receptor (beta chain) is given with its context. Its antigen remains undetermined. The input lacks base qualities; no much larger clone sits a single base away. The germline V gene (reference sequence) provides CDR1 DFQATT and CDR2 SNEGSKA. V and J lose 6 bases and 6 bases, and a span of 20 bases separates them. The CDR3 spans 14 residues, from the cysteine through the phenylalanine. The entry retains the CDR3 DNA only, 42 bases that are in frame from base 1. The sample belongs to a study of blood T cells in healthy people across ages (dated by TCRdb to between 2014 and 2016). Background on the whole study: In model experiments, template switching captured about one uniquely barcoded TCR beta cDNA molecule for every two T cells. The study measured age-related changes in TCR beta repertoire diversity using deep sequencing normalized with unique cDNA molecular identifiers. The donors were divided into four age groups: young (average approximately 16 years), middle-aged (roughly 40), aged (approximately 62) and long-lived (roughly 86). Donors of different ages were randomly distributed across sequencing lanes to avoid experimental bias. Using the same blood draw, the study looked at two additional independent replicas of 1 million unique cDNA reads for two donors, one aged 18 to 30 and the other aged 80 or older. Overall study outcomes, separate from this receptor: Estimates of total diversity based on one million sequenced T cells were regarded as lower bounds and as underestimates. Bulk unsorted PBMC profiling prevented conclusive comparison of naive and antigen-experienced compartments. Observed TCR beta diversity per million T cells fell roughly linearly with age, and a significant reduction was already apparent by age approximately 40. Because donor CMV infection status was unknown, age-related changes in expanded clonotypes were potentially confounded. The percentage of naive T cells measured by flow cytometry correlated strongly with observed TCR beta diversity. Compared with the aged group, the long-lived group had more naive CD4+ T cells, fewer expanded clones and increased TCR diversity, a pattern suggesting age selection.

The donors were 40 or so Caucasian individuals from Russia, aged roughly 6 to 90 years, who were systemically healthy. Roughly 11 milliliters of peripheral blood were drawn from each donor into EDTA-treated Vacutainer tubes. PBMCs were isolated by Ficoll-Paque density-gradient centrifugation, with at least 7 million obtained per sample. Trizol reagent was used to extract total RNA from the PBMCs, yielding at least 6 micrograms per sample. For every donor, flow cytometry on a PBMC aliquot measured the percentage of naive CD45RAhigh/CD27high T cells. Library construction relied on 5' RACE. The sequencer was an Illumina HiSeq 2500. A second PCR of roughly 7 to 11 cycles was performed with a sample-barcoded 5' primer and a J-beta primer mix. A unique molecular identifier was introduced onto each TCR beta cDNA molecule by a template-switch 5' adaptor carrying 12 random nucleotides. At least 2.5 million CDR3-containing paired-end reads were obtained from each sample. All of the RNA was converted into first-strand cDNA using the Mint cDNA synthesis kit, with a TRBC-specific oligonucleotide serving as the primer. All cDNA was treated with uracil-DNA glycosylase and then went through a first 18-cycle PCR with the universal primers M1SS and BC2_uni_R. The authors processed their data as follows. Normalization of each sample was performed by random selection of 1 million high-quality reads, each carrying a distinct molecular identifier. Reads with shared molecular identifiers were discarded instead of being binned into consensus sequences. CDR3 identification, clonotype clustering and error correction used MiTCR with a Q25 quality threshold and the strictest error-elimination algorithm. Lower-bound total TCR beta diversity was estimated with a nonparametric unseen species model using Euler transformation. TCRdb itself trimmed the public reads at Q25 with fastp, ran MiXCR and retained productive beta chains. Every distinct CDR3 protein forms one entry, paired with its most common genes and DNA. None of the V and J calls come from the authors' own analysis; TCRdb made them. This sample comprises approximately 680,000 distinct CDR3 sequences, about 32% of them detected only once. Of the sample, roughly 15% falls within the top ten clones.

The specimen was blood. This TCR was sampled from an elderly woman in good health. Donor details come from another sample of the same person, matched by shared clones. The V gene is TRBV20-1 and the J gene is TRBJ2-5; the D gene is possibly TRBD1, with 7 bases matching. The nucleotide sequence is TGCAGTGCCCGTAAGCTACAGGGGAGGAAGACCCAGTACTTC. Its amino acids are CSARKLQGRKTQYF.